This entry features one T cell receptor beta chain sequence. This clone has just one count. What antigen it recognizes has not been identified. Per-base qualities were not stored, and no clone one base away is much larger. The sample comes from a study of STAT5B mutations in CD4+ large granular lymphocyte leukemia (dated 2022 in TCRdb). General notes on the study: Among the healthy controls, the CDR3 'QG' motif was associated with a particular HLA allele. The study compared the TCRbeta repertoires of patients with CD4+ T-cell large granular lymphocyte leukemia against those of healthy blood donors. The purity of purified fractions was confirmed by flow cytometry on FACSCanto II or FACSVerse to exceed 95% among lymphocytes.

The healthy control group was made up of a few dozen blood donors, and the Finnish Red Cross blood service supplied their buffy coats. All TCR-sequenced material derived from peripheral blood: patient blood samples and healthy donor buffy coats. Ficoll-Hypaque gradient centrifugation was used to isolate peripheral blood mononuclear cells. CD4+ cells were magnetically purified from the buffy coats of healthy controls. Genomic DNA was extracted with the Gentra Puregene Cell and Tissue kit and quantified on a Qubit 2.0 fluorometer. Study-level results and caveats: CD4-sorted patient repertoires appeared more clonal than healthy CD4+ repertoires, and this difference persisted after removing the putative leukemic clones. Enrichment of TRBV06-family usage was observed among the top patient clones (8/27) relative to healthy controls (2/35). The data were not HLA-matched, and the higher clonality in CD4+ T-LGLL than in CD8+ T-LGLL could be due to the relatively small sample size. Main leukemic clonotypes were private to each patient, although about 25% of the main leukemic clonotypes were found at low frequency in the non-leukemic repertoires of other patients.

The CDR3 numbers 15 residues from cysteine through phenylalanine. Only the CDR3 portion is preserved as DNA: 45 bases, with reading frame beginning at the first base. The germline V and J ends show losses of 2 bases and 3 bases respectively, and no gene match explains 3 bases of the junction. Per the germline V gene, KGHSH is the CDR1 and LQKENI is the CDR2. The immunoSEQ assay at survey resolution was used to sequence TCRbeta rearrangements from genomic DNA. For the original study's pipeline: A lowest detectable productive clonotype frequency of 2.59 x 10-5 was observed in the TCR sequencing data. Analyses included only productive TCRbeta rearrangements, meaning complete and in-frame sequences. Simpson clonality, calculated in the immunoSEQ Analyzer version 3.0, was used as the measure of sample clonality. Based on frequency, clones were grouped as very rare, small, medium, large (1-20%) or hyperexpanded (>20%). Generation probabilities were estimated with OLGA 1.2.3, V-gene circos plots were made with VDJtools, specificities were searched in VDJdb, and CDR3 motifs were identified with GLIPH. TCRdb holds this immuneACCESS table with in-frame rearrangements only. Some clones are missing; in checked studies, unresolved V genes explain under half, and the rest has no known cause. V, J and clone size reflect that table, while D and trimming were determined from the DNA. This sample comprises 15,000 to 25,000 clones, around 85% of them detected only once. The ten largest make up approximately 13% of the sample.

The rearranged segments are TRBV18 and TRBJ2-7, with 11 bases aligning to TRBD2. The sequence was collected from a human donor in good health. The sequenced sample was CD4+ T cells from blood buffy coats. CDR3 protein: CASSPGLAGFYEQYF. The bases read TGTGCCAGCTCACCAGGACTAGCGGGTTTCTACGAGCAGTACTTC.